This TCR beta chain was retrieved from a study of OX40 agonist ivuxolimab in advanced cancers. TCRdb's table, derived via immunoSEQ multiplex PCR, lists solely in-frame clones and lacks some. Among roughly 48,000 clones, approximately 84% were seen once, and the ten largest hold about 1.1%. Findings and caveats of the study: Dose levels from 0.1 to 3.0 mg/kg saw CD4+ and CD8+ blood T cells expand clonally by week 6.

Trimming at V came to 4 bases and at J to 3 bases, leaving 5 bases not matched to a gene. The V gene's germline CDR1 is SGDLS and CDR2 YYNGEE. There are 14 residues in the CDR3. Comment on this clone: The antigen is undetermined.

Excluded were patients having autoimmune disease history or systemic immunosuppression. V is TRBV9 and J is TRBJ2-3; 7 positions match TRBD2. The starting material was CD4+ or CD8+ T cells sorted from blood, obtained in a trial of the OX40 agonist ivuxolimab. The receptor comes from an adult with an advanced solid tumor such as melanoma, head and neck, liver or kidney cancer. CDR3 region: CASSYSGATDTQYF. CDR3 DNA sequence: TGTGCCAGCAGCTACAGCGGGGCTACAGATACGCAGTATTTT.